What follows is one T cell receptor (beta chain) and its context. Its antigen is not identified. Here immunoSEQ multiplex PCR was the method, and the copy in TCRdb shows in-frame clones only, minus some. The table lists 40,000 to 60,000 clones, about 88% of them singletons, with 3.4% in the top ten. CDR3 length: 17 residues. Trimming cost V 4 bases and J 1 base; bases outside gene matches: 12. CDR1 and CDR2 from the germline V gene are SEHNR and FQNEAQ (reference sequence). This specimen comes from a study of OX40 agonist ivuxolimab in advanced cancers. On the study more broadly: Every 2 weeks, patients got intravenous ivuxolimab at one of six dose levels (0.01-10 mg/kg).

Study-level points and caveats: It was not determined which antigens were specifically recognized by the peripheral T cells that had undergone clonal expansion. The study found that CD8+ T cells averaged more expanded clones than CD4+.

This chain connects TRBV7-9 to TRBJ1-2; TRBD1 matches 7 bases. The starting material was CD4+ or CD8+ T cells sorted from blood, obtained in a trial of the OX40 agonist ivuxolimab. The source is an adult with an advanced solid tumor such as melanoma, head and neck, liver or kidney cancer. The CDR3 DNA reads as TGTGCCAGCAGCTCAGCCCGTCGACAGGGCCTTAACTATGGCTACACCTTC. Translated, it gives CASSSARRQGLNYGYTF.